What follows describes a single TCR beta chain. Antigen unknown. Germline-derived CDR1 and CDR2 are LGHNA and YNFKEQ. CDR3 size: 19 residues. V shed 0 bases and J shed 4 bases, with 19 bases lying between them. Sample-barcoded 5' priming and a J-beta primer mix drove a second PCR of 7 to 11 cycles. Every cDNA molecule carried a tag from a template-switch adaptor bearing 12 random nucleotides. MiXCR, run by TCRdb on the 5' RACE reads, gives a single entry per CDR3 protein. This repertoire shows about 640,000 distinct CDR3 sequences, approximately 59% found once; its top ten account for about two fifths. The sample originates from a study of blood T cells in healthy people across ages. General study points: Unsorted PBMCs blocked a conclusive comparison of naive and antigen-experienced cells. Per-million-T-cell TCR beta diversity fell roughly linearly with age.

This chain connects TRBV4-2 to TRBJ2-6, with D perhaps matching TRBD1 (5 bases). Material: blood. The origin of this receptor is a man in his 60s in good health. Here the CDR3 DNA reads TGTGCCAGCAGCCAAGATCTAAAGGGGCCGATCGGGGGGGCCAACGTCCTGACTTTC. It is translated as CASSQDLKGPIGGANVLTF.